Below, one TCR beta chain is given with its context. Its recognized antigen is unknown. Base qualities are not recorded, but no much larger clone differs from it by a single base. The donors were healthy, HIV-negative adults who had no recently reported acute infections or vaccinations. All donors were Caucasian adults living in Nashville, Tennessee, USA. CD4+ T cells were enriched through magnetic negative selection, after which naive cells were positively selected on CD45RA and the remaining negative fraction served as the memory subset. After blood collection by leukapheresis, PBMCs were isolated using Ficoll-Histopaque density gradient centrifugation and then cryopreserved in the vapor phase of liquid nitrogen. Analytical flow cytometry was used to check the purity and quantity of each magnetically sorted T cell population. Each sorted fraction had its genomic DNA isolated and then quantified by UV absorbance on a Nanodrop 2000c.

Using the deep immunoSEQ assay, multiplex PCR amplified TCR CDR3 regions from genomic DNA. For each cell subset, the extracted genomic DNA was distributed evenly across all wells of several immunoSEQ 96-well plates, and each plate served as one replicate. For sorted subsets, approximately 0.2 ug of genomic DNA, equivalent to some 30,000 T cell genomes, went into each replicate PCR. Purified libraries were quantified with a Qubit 3.0 fluorometer, sized on a Bioanalyzer 2100, and re-quantified with the KAPA Library Quantification kit. Every immunoSEQ 96-well plate was sequenced on a separate single-read 150-cycle Illumina NextSeq 550 flow cell. The original methods were these. Because only junctional sequences without quality scores were contained in the immunoSEQ output, filtering matching that applied to full-length reads could not be performed. To assign V/J genes and CDR3, sequences were annotated against IMGT germline references using PyIR, a Python wrapper for IgBLAST v1.9. Any read was removed if the V/J assignment was weak (E-value above 1e-6), the CDR3 was missing, or the read contained stop codons, out-of-frame junctions, or ambiguous translated residues. A V3J clonotype was defined by an identical inferred V gene, J gene, and CDR3 amino acid sequence. Percentage overlap between repertoires was computed as shared unique clonotypes divided by the size of the smaller repertoire. Three approaches were used to assess repertoire richness: RTK rarefaction, the Chao1 estimator, and Recon v2.1 estimates of unobserved clonotypes. For all TCRbeta clonotypes obtained by the gDNA method from several donors, generation probabilities were computed with OLGA. This is the immuneACCESS table as TCRdb keeps it, with only in-frame sequences that have V and J called. A part of the clones is gone; compared with another copy, unresolved V genes explain less than half, and the rest is unexplained. V, J and clone size derive from that table, while D and trimming were established from the DNA sequence. For this sample there are about 1.1 million clones; about 72% appear just once. The ten largest make up approximately 0.95% of the sample.

The sample originates from a study of shared clonotypes between healthy human individuals (TCRdb year 2020). For context, the study as a whole: Three men and a couple of women, aged 18 to 49 years, made up the cohort. For each donor, CD4 naive and CD4 memory were each run on three plates, CD8 naive on two plates, and CD8 memory on one plate. To estimate repertoire size and how much clonotypes are shared between individuals, the study performed deep sequencing of blood TCR repertoires from a few healthy adults. Libraries were prepared and TCR repertoires were sequenced by different laboratories using diverse techniques, in order to increase sequencing depth and limit assay-specific biases. Leukapheresis yielded between about 0.85 and 9.5 billion PBMCs per donor.

Its CDR3 holds 13 amino acids, cysteine through phenylalanine. Of all the DNA, just the CDR3 is kept, 39 bases in frame from base 1. V is reduced by 1 base and J by 4 bases, leaving a spacing of 9 bases between them. For CDR1 and CDR2, the germline V gene lists SGHRS and YFSETQ. General study outcomes and caveats: Around 5% of naive CD4, 3.5% of naive CD8, approximately 2.2% of memory CD4, and around 0.42% of memory CD8 clonotypes were shared across several donors. Naive subsets generally had larger estimated clonotype richness than memory subsets. Sampling was restricted to blood, and TCR repertoires in tissue are likely to differ from TCR repertoires in blood. Rarefaction of sorted-subset datasets indicated incomplete sequencing despite the large sequencing depth. Based on pairwise subsampling, the degree of clonotype sharing among donors was expected to be affected by sequencing depth. Compared with non-shared clonotypes, clonotypes shared by all four sorted-subset donors had higher generation probabilities. Because the study included a small number of donors, the genetic and exposure-history diversity represented was limited.

The clonotype was recovered from a man aged 18-30 years in good health. Some clones in this sample may be carry-over from other donors' samples. The chain uses TRBV5-1 and TRBJ2-7, with the D gene not clear enough to name. Sequenced material: memory CD4+ T cells from PBMCs. The cell subset or site label of this sample denotes: CD45RA-negative fraction. The bases are TGCGCCAGCAGCTTGATGGTGGGGTACGAGCAGTACTTC. This is translated as CASSLMVGYEQYF. The CDR3 plus the reference TRBV5-1 and TRBJ2-7 genes for the other parts give the full variable domain: KAGVTQTPRYLIKTRGQQVTLSCSPISGHRSVSWYQQTPGQGLQFLFEYFSETQRNKGNFPGRFSGRQFSNSRSEMNVSTLELGDSALYLCASSLMVGYEQYFGPGTRLTVT.